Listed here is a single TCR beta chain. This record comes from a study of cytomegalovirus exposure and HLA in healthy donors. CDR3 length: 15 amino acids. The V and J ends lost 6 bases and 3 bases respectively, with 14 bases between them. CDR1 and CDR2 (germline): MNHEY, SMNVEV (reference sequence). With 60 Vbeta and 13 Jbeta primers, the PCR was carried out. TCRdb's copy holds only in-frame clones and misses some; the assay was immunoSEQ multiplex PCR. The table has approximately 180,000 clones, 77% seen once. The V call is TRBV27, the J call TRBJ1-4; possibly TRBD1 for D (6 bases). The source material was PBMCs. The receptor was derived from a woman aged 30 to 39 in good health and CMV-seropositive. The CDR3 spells CASSQTGWANEKLFF. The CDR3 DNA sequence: TGTGCCAGCAGCCAGACAGGTTGGGCTAATGAAAAACTGTTTTTT.